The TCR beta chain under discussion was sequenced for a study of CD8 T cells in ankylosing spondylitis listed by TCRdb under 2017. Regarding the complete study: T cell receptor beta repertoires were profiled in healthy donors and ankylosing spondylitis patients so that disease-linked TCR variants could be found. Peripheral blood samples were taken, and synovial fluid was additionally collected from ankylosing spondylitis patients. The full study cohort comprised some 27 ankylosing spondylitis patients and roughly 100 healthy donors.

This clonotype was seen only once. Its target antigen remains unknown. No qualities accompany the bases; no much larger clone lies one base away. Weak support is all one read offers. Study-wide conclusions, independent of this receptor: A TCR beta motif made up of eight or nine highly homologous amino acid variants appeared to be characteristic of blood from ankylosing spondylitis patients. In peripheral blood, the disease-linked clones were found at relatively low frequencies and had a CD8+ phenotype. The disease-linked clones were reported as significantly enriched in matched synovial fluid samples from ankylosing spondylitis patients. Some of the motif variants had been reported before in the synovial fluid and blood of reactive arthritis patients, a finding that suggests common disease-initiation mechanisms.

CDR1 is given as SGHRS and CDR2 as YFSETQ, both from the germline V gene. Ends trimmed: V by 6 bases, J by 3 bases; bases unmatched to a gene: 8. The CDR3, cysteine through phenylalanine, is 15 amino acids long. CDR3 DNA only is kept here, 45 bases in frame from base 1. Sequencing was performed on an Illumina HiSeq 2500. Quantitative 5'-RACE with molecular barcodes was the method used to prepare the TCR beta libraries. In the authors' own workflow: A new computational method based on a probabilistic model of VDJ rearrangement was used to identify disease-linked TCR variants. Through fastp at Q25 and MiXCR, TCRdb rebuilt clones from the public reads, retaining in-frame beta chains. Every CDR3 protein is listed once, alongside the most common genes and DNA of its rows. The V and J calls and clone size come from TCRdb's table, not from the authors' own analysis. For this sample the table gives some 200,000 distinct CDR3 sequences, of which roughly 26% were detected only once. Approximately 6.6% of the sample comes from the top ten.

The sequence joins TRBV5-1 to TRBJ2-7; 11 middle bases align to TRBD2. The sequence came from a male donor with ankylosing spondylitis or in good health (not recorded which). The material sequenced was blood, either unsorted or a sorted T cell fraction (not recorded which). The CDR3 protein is CASTLKTSGNYEQYF. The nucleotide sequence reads TGCGCCAGCACCCTAAAGACTAGCGGGAACTACGAGCAGTACTTC.